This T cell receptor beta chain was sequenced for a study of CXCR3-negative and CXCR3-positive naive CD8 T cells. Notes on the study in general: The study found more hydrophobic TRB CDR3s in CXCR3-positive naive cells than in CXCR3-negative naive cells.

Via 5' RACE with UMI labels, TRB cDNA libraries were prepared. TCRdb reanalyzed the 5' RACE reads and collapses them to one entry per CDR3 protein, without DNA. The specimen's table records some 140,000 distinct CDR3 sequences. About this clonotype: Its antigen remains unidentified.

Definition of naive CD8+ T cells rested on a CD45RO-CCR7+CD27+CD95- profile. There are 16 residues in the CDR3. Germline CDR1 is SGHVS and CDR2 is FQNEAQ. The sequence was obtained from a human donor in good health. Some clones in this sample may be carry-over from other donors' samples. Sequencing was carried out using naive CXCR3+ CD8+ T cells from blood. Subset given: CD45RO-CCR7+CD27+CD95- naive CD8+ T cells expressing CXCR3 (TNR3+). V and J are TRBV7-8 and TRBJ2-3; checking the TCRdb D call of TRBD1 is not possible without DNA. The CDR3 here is CASSSLRGETTDSQYF.